This T cell receptor (beta chain) was retrieved from a study of T cells in Graves' hyperthyroidism and ophthalmopathy. In its sample, this clonotype was seen many times. Amplified TCR beta CDR3 regions came from RNA transcripts. A first-round RT-PCR of the TCR CDR3 used the HTBI primer set. TCRdb re-called the multiplex PCR reads with MiXCR, one entry per CDR3 protein. Found here are about 340,000 distinct CDR3 sequences, 21% of them singletons; the top ten hold 50% to 65%. Germline V CDR1 and CDR2: LGHDT, YNNKEL (reference sequence). V was cut by 1 base and J by 7 bases, with 14 bases left in between. The CDR3 covers 14 residues.

The sample consisted of blood. This clonotype was sampled from a woman aged 45-59 years with Graves' hyperthyroidism. The chain recombines TRBV3-1 with TRBJ2-7, with D tentatively TRBD1 (5 bases). Written as DNA, the CDR3 is TGTGCCAGCAGCCAAGTCCCCAGGGATCGGGAGCAGTACTTC. This gives the protein CASSQVPRDREQYF.